A single sample gave rise to the 22 T cell receptor beta chains below, sequenced in a study of blood T cell repertoires in COVID-19. Assay used: immunoSEQ multiplex PCR; TCRdb lists only in-frame clones, some missing. Altogether under 200,000 clones are present, roughly 80% being singletons, with the ten largest covering about 0.91%. Sample: peripheral blood. Receptors originate from a man aged 60-69 years with COVID-19, enrolled during active disease.

The rearrangement links TRBV19 to TRBJ1-1; TRBD1 matches 8 bases. The V gene end was trimmed by 4 bases and the J gene end by 4 bases; junction bases not matched to a gene: 8. CDR3 length: 15 residues. The germline V gene has CDR1 LNHDA and CDR2 SQIVND (reference sequence). CDR3 bases: TGTGCCAGTAGTAGTCCAGGGGGCGCAACCACTGAAGCTTTCTTT. Translating gives CASSSPGGATTEAFF.

The chain carries TRBV6-5 and TRBJ1-1; 8 nucleotides match TRBD1. The germline V gene has CDR1 MNHEY and CDR2 SVGAGI. The junction had 7 bases not matched to a gene; V was cut back by 7 bases and J by 0 bases. The CDR3 sequence is 15 residues long. CDR3 amino acids: CASTMTGEMNTEAFF. Here the CDR3 DNA reads TGTGCCAGCACTATGACAGGGGAGATGAACACTGAAGCTTTCTTT.

The V and J genes are TRBV11-2 and TRBJ2-1; D possibly corresponds to TRBD1 (6 bases). V lost 4 bases to trimming and J lost 5 bases, with 12 bases between them. The CDR3 covers 14 residues. CDR1 is SGHAT and CDR2 is FQNNGV in the germline V gene. The CDR3 reads CASSSGQLNNEQFF. The CDR3 coding sequence is TGTGCCAGCAGCTCCGGACAGCTAAACAATGAGCAGTTCTTC.

This chain links TRBV5-4 with TRBJ2-3; 9 bases match TRBD2. The CDR3 length is 15 residues. Germline CDR1 and CDR2: SGHNT and YYREEE (reference sequence). With 4 bases clipped from V and 0 bases from J, the junction kept 3 bases outside the gene matches. The CDR3, as DNA: TGTGCCAGCAGCCCGACTAGCGGTAGCACAGATACGCAGTATTTT. Protein: CASSPTSGSTDTQYF.

CDR3 region: CASSRGQDSNQPQHF. CDR3 DNA: TGTGCCAGCAGCCGAGGACAGGATAGCAATCAGCCCCAGCATTTT. This sequence joins TRBV9 and TRBJ1-5, with 7 bases that match TRBD1. This CDR3 is built from 15 residues. Trimming took 4 bases from V and 0 from J; bases not matched to a gene: 4. The germline V gene encodes CDR1 SGDLS and CDR2 YYNGEE.

The chain carries TRBV30 and TRBJ1-4; D is perhaps TRBD1 (5 bases). This CDR3 spans 14 amino acids. Between the trimmed V and J ends, which lost 1 base and 7 bases, there was a span of 13 bases. The germline V gene encodes CDR1 GTSNPN and CDR2 SVGIG (reference sequence). The CDR3 sequence: CAWSAGLGGEKLFF. The CDR3 bases are TGTGCCTGGAGTGCGGGCCTGGGGGGTGAAAAACTGTTTTTT.

The CDR3 coding sequence is TGTGCCAGCATTCCGACAGGATCTAACTATGGCTACACCTTC. As protein: CASIPTGSNYGYTF. The gene calls are TRBV6-5 and TRBJ1-2; D is possibly TRBD1 (6 bases). Germline CDR1 reads MNHEY; CDR2 reads SVGAGI. The CDR3 is 14 amino acids. V was trimmed by 7 bases and J by 0 bases, leaving 12 bases between them.

This clone was found once. The genes are TRBV18 and TRBJ1-3, with D perhaps TRBD1 (5 bases). CDR1 and CDR2 from the germline V gene are KGHSH and LQKENI. The CDR3 covers 17 residues. With 3 bases removed from V and 4 bases from J, the gap between germline ends came to 19 bases. The DNA for the CDR3 is TGTGCCAGCTCACCGGAGGGACCGCAAGAGCGGGGAAACACCATATATTTT. Residues: CASSPEGPQERGNTIYF.

The CDR3 region is CAWGGQGDTEAFF. Here the CDR3 DNA reads TGTGCCTGGGGGGGACAGGGGGACACTGAAGCTTTCTTT. V gene TRBV30 combines with J gene TRBJ1-1; 11 nucleotides agree with TRBD1. V was clipped by 5 bases and J by 3 bases; unmatched bases: 2. Germline lookup yields CDR1 GTSNPN and CDR2 SVGIG (reference sequence). CDR3 length equals 13 residues. Filled out from reference TRBV30 and TRBJ1-1, the complete variable domain reads SQTIHQWPATLVQPVGSPLSLECTVEGTSNPNLYWYRQAAGRGLQLLFYSVGIGQISSEVPQNLSASRPQDRQFILSSKKLLLSDSGFYLCAWGGQGDTEAFFGQGTRLTVV.

The rearrangement joins TRBV7-9 to TRBJ1-2; D may be TRBD1 (5 bases). The germline CDR1 and CDR2 sequences are SEHNR and FQNEAQ (reference sequence). This CDR3 contains 12 residues. Trimming took 8 bases from V and 8 from J, leaving 15 bases between them. CDR3 loop: CASGQGPRGYTF. The CDR3 bases are TGTGCCAGCGGGCAGGGCCCTAGGGGCTACACCTTC.

The V and J genes are TRBV7-2 and TRBJ2-3, with 9 positions matching TRBD1. Germline V lookup: CDR1 SGHTA, CDR2 FQGNSA. V trimming: 4 bases; J trimming: 0 bases; junction bases outside the gene matches: 11. The CDR3 sequence is 18 residues long. The CDR3 DNA reads TGTGCCAGCAGCTCCCAGGGGCCCGGGACAGGGAGCACAGATACGCAGTATTTT. Its protein product is CASSSQGPGTGSTDTQYF.

The rearrangement joins TRBV27 to TRBJ1-1, with D possibly TRBD1 on 5 matching bases. The germline CDR1 and CDR2 sequences are MNHEY and SMNVEV (reference sequence). This CDR3 contains 12 residues. V shed 2 bases and J shed 11 bases, with 12 bases lying between them. This chain's CDR3 is CASSLLGGRAFF. The CDR3 bases are TGTGCCAGCAGTTTACTCGGGGGTAGGGCTTTCTTT.

The V gene is TRBV6-2 or TRBV6-3, the J gene TRBJ2-5; no definite D call. The CDR3 sequence is 12 residues long. V lost 0 bases, J lost 7 bases, and 6 bases lay in between. Germline loops: CDR1 MNHEY, CDR2 SVGEGT. DNA for the CDR3: TGTGCCAGCAGTTACTCTCCCGGGACCCAGTACTTC. The encoded protein is CASSYSPGTQYF.

The chain has TRBV6-5 and TRBJ1-1; tentative D call: TRBD1 (6 bases). Germline-derived CDR1 and CDR2 are MNHEY and SVGAGI. The CDR3 covers 11 residues. Trimming removed 8 bases from V and 9 bases from J, with 13 bases in between. The CDR3 is CASRRDTKAFF. CDR3 DNA: TGTGCCAGCCGTAGGGACACAAAAGCTTTCTTT.

This chain uses TRBV4-1 with TRBJ1-5; the D is unclear. Per the germline V gene, CDR1 is MGHRA and CDR2 is YSYEKL. The CDR3 covers 15 residues. Trimming removed 0 bases from V and 0 bases from J, with 6 bases in between. The CDR3 sequence: CASSQDRNSNQPQHF. CDR3 DNA sequence: TGCGCCAGCAGCCAAGACAGAAATAGCAATCAGCCCCAGCATTTT.

The chain employs TRBV7-9 and TRBJ1-4; the match to TRBD1 covers 9 bases. The CDR3 extends over 18 amino acids. V lost 5 bases, J lost 8 bases, and 18 bases stayed unmatched. Germline-derived CDR1 and CDR2 are SEHNR and FQNEAQ (reference sequence). CDR3 DNA sequence: TGTGCCAGCAGCAGTAACCGGGACAGGGATAGTTTCGGAGAAAAACTGTTTTTT. Encoded protein: CASSSNRDRDSFGEKLFF.

V usage is TRBV6-5 and J usage is TRBJ1-3; D gene unclear. Germline CDR1 reads MNHEY; CDR2 reads SVGAGI. This CDR3 region has 15 residues. Trimming pared 0 bases from V and 4 bases from J, leaving 10 bases between. CDR3 DNA: TGTGCCAGCAGTTACTCGAGGTCTCGGGGAAACACCATATATTTT. It yields the protein CASSYSRSRGNTIYF.

The chain recombines TRBV5-5 with TRBJ2-1, with 10 positions matching TRBD2. Trimming removed 0 bases from V and 8 bases from J; junction bases left unmatched: 8. Germline V gene data show CDR1 as SGHKS and CDR2 as YYEKEE (reference sequence). CDR3 length equals 16 residues. Here the CDR3 DNA reads TGTGCCAGCAGCTTGGTCGGGACTAGCGTGTGGGATGAGCAGTTCTTC. Encoded protein: CASSLVGTSVWDEQFF.

This rearrangement joins TRBV6-5 to TRBJ1-5, with 7 positions matching TRBD1. V shed 8 bases, J shed 3 bases, and the junction held 4 bases outside the gene matches. The germline V gene encodes CDR1 MNHEY and CDR2 SVGAGI. The CDR3 runs to 13 residues. CDR3 nucleotide sequence: TGTGCCAGCTCGGGACAGCTCAATCAGCCCCAGCATTTT. Translation: CASSGQLNQPQHF.

The genes are TRBV25-1 and TRBJ1-1; perhaps TRBD1 as D (6 bases). The CDR3 is 13 residues long. The germline gives CDR1 MGHDK, CDR2 SYGVNS. Trimming shortened V by 10 bases and J by 1 base, and 13 bases separated the two germline ends. In nucleotides, the CDR3 is TGTGCCACACAGGGAGAGGGGAACACTGAAGCTTTCTTT. Translating it yields CATQGEGNTEAFF.

The chain joins TRBV9 to TRBJ2-6; D is undetermined. The CDR3 runs 14 residues. Germline assignment: CDR1 SGDLS and CDR2 YYNGEE. Deletions cut 4 bases from V and 1 base from J, with 6 bases between. This CDR3 is CASSPVSGANVLTF. Here the CDR3 DNA reads TGTGCCAGCAGCCCAGTGTCTGGGGCCAACGTCCTGACTTTC.

The chain has TRBV10-1 and TRBJ2-3, with a weak D call TRBD2 (5 bases). The CDR3 loop spans 15 amino acids. Between the trimmed V and J ends, which lost 3 bases and 4 bases, there was a span of 14 bases. Germline V lookup: CDR1 WNHNN, CDR2 SYGVQD (reference sequence). The CDR3 DNA follows: TGCGCCAGCAGTGACGGTGGACTGTTGGCAGATACGCAGTATTTT. Encoded protein: CASSDGGLLADTQYF.